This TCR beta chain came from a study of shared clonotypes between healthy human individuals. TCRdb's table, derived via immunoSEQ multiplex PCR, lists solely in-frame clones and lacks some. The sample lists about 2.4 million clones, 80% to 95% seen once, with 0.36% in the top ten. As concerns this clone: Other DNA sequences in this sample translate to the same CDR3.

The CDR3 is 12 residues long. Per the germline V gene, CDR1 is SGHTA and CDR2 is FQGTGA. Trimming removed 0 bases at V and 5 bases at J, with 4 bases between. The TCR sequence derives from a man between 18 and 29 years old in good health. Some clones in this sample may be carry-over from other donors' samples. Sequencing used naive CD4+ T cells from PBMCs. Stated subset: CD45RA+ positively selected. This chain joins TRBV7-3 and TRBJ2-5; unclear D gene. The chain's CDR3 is CASSLTSETQYF. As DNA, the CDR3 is TGTGCCAGCAGCTTAACATCGGAGACCCAGTACTTC.